This T cell receptor beta chain was observed in a study of blood T cells in healthy people across ages. Isolation of PBMCs gave at least 7 million cells per sample. On this clonotype: Its specificity is not known.

Study observations and caveats: More naive CD4+ cells and higher diversity were found in long-lived than in aged donors. Leaving the PBMCs unsorted stopped any conclusive comparison of naive versus antigen-experienced cells.

This CDR3 is 15 amino acids long. Germline CDR1 SNHLY, CDR2 FYNNEI. Trimming removed 4 bases at V and 2 bases at J, with 15 bases between. Through a sample-barcoded 5' primer and a J-beta primer mix, a second PCR was run for roughly 6 to 12 cycles. With 12 random nucleotides, a template-switch adaptor tagged each individual cDNA molecule. TCRdb called the 5' RACE reads again in MiXCR, with one record for every CDR3 protein. The sample includes 1,500,000 or so distinct CDR3 sequences, less than 45% seen only once; the top ten take more than 4%. This rearrangement joins TRBV2 to TRBJ2-7; TRBD1 is a possible D gene (6 bases). The clonotype originates from a woman aged 18-29 years in good health. Sequencing was done on a sample of blood. CDR3 region: CASSGKDSLTYEQYF. CDR3 sequence (DNA): TGTGCCAGCAGTGGGAAGGACAGCCTGACCTACGAGCAGTACTTC. The full variable domain, completed using reference TRBV2 and TRBJ2-7, is EPEVTQTPSHQVTQMGQEVILRCVPISNHLYFYWYRQILGQKVEFLVSFYNNEISEKSEIFDDQFSVERPDGSNFTLKIRSTKLEDSAMYFCASSGKDSLTYEQYFGPGTRLTVT.